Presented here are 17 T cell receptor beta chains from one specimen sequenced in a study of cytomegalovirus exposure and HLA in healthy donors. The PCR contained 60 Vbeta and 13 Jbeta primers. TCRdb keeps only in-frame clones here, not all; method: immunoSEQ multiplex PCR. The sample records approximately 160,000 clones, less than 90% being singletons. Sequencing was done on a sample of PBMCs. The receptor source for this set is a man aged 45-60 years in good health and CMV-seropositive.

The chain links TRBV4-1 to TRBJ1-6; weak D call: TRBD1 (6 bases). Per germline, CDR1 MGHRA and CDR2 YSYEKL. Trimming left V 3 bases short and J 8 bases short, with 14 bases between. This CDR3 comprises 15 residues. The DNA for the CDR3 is TGCGCCAGCAGCCAGCCGGGACAAATGGATTCACCCCTCCACTTT. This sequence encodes CASSQPGQMDSPLHF.

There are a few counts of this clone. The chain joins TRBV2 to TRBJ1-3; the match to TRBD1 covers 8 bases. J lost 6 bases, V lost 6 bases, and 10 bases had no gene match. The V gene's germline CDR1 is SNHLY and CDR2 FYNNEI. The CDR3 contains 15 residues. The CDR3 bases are TGTGCCAGCAGACTTGGACAGGGCCTTCTAAACACCATATATTTT. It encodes CASRLGQGLLNTIYF.

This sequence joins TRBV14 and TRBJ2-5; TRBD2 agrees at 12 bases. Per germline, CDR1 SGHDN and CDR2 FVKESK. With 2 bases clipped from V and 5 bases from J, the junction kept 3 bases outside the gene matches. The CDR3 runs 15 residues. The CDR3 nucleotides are TGTGCCAGCAGCCAATGGACTAGCGGGGCTGAGACCCAGTACTTC. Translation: CASSQWTSGAETQYF. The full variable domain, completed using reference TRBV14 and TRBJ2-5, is EAGVTQFPSHSVIEKGQTVTLRCDPISGHDNLYWYRRVMGKEIKFLLHFVKESKQDESGMPNNRFLAERTGGTYSTLKVQPAELEDSGVYFCASSQWTSGAETQYFGPGTRLLVL.

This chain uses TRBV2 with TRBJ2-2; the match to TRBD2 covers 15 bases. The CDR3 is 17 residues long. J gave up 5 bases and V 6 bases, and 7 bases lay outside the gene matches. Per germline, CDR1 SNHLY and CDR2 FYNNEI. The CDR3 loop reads CASRRTSGGAGTGELFF. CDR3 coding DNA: TGTGCCAGCAGAAGGACTAGCGGGGGGGCAGGGACCGGGGAGCTGTTTTTT.

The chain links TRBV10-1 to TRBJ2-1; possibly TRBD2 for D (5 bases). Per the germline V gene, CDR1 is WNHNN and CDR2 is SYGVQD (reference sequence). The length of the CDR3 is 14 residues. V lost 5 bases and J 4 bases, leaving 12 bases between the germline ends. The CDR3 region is CASSSGRDYNEQFF. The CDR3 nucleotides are TGCGCCAGCAGTAGCGGAAGGGATTACAATGAGCAGTTCTTC.

CDR3 nucleotide sequence: TGTGCCAGCAGCTTTCTCGGACTAGCGAACCAAGAGACCCAGTACTTC. Amino acids: CASSFLGLANQETQYF. The genes are TRBV7-2 and TRBJ2-5; TRBD2 matches at 9 bases. The CDR3 totals 16 residues. Germline V gene data show CDR1 as SGHTA and CDR2 as FQGNSA. Unmatched junction bases numbered 5, after V lost 3 bases and J lost 0 bases. Variable domain in full (rest from reference TRBV7-2 and TRBJ2-5): GAGVSQSPSNKVTEKGKDVELRCDPISGHTALYWYRQSLGQGLEFLIYFQGNSAPDKSGLPSDRFSAERTGGSVSTLTIQRTQQEDSAVYLCASSFLGLANQETQYFGPGTRLLVL.

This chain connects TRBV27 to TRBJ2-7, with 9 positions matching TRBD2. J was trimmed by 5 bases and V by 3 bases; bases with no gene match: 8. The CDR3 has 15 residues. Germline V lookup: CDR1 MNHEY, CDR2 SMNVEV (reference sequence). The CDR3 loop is CASSFSGSFSNEQYF. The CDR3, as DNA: TGTGCCAGCAGTTTTAGCGGGAGCTTTTCGAACGAGCAGTACTTC.

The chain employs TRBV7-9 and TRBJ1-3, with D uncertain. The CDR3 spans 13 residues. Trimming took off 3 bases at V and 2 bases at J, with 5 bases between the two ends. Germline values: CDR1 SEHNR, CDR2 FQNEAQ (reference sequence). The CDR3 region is CASSLAAGNTIYF. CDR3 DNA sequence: TGTGCCAGCAGCTTGGCAGCTGGAAACACCATATATTTT.

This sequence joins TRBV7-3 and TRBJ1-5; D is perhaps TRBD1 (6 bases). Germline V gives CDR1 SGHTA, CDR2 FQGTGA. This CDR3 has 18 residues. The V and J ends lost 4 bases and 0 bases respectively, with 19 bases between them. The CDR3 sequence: CASSSLTTGYYSNQPQHF. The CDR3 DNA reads TGTGCCAGCAGCTCCCTAACGACAGGATATTATAGCAATCAGCCCCAGCATTTT. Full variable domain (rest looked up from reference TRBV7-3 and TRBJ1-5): GAGVSQTPSNKVTEKGKYVELRCDPISGHTALYWYRQSLGQGPEFLIYFQGTGAADDSGLPNDRFFAVRPEGSVSTLKIQRTERGDSAVYLCASSSLTTGYYSNQPQHFGDGTRLSIL.

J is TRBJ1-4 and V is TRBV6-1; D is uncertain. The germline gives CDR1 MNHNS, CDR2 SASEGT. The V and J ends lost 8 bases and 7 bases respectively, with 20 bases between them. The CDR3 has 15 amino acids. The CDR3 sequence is CASALGLRSGEKLFF. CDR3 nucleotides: TGTGCCAGCGCACTGGGCCTCCGGAGCGGTGAAAAACTGTTTTTT.

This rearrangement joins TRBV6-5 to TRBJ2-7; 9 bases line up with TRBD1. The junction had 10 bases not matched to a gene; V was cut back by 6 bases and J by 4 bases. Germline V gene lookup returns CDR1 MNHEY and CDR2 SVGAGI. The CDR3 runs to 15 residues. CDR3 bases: TGTGCCAGCAGACCATTAGGGACAGGGACTTACGAGCAGTACTTC. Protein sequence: CASRPLGTGTYEQYF.

The CDR3: CASRPGTGGSYEQYF. As DNA, the CDR3 is TGTGCCAGCAGACCCGGGACAGGGGGCTCCTACGAGCAGTACTTC. V usage is TRBV11-2 and J usage is TRBJ2-7; TRBD1 matches 11 bases. V was clipped by 6 bases and J by 0 bases; unmatched bases: 4. Germline-derived CDR1 and CDR2 are SGHAT and FQNNGV. This CDR3 has 15 amino acids. Drawing the rest from reference TRBV11-2 and TRBJ2-7, the complete variable domain is EAGVAQSPRYKIIEKRQSVAFWCNPISGHATLYWYQQILGQGPKLLIQFQNNGVVDDSQLPKDRFSAERLKGVDSTLKIQPAKLEDSAVYLCASRPGTGGSYEQYFGPGTRLTVT.

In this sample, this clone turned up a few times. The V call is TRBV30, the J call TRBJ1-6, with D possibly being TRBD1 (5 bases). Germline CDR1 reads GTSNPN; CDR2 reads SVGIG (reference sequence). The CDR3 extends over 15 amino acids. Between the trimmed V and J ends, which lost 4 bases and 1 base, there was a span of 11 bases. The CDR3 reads CAWKQARSYNSPLHF. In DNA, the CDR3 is TGTGCCTGGAAACAGGCACGGTCCTATAATTCACCCCTCCACTTT.

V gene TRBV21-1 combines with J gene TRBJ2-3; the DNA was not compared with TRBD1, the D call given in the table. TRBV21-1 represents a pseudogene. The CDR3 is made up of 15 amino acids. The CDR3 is CASTFGGQGGDTQYF. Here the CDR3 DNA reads TGTGCCAGCACCTTTGGAGGACAGGGAGGAGATACGCAGTATTTT.

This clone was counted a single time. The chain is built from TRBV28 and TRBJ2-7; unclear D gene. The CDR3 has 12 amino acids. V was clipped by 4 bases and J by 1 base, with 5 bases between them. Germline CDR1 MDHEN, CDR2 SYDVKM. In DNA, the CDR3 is TGTGCCAGCAGTTGGAGTTCCTACGAGCAGTACTTC. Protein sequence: CASSWSSYEQYF. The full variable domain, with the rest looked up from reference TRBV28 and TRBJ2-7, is DVKVTQSSRYLVKRTGEKVFLECVQDMDHENMFWYRQDPGLGLRLIYFSYDVKMKEKGDIPEGYSVSREKKERFSLILESASTNQTSMYLCASSWSSYEQYFGPGTRLTVT.

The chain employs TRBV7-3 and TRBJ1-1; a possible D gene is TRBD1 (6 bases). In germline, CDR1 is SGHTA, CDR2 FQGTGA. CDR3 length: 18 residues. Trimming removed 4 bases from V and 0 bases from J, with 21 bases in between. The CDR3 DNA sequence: TGTGCCAGCAGCTCCTGGGGGGGCAGGGAGAGAGTGAACACTGAAGCTTTCTTT. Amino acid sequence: CASSSWGGRERVNTEAFF.

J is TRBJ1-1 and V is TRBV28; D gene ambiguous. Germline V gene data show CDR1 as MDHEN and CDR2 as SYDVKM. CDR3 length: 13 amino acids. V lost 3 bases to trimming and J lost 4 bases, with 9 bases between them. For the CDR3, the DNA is TGTGCCAGCAGTTTGCTGAAGCCCACTGAAGCTTTCTTT. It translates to CASSLLKPTEAFF. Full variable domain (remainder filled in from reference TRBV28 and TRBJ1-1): DVKVTQSSRYLVKRTGEKVFLECVQDMDHENMFWYRQDPGLGLRLIYFSYDVKMKEKGDIPEGYSVSREKKERFSLILESASTNQTSMYLCASSLLKPTEAFFGQGTRLTVV.